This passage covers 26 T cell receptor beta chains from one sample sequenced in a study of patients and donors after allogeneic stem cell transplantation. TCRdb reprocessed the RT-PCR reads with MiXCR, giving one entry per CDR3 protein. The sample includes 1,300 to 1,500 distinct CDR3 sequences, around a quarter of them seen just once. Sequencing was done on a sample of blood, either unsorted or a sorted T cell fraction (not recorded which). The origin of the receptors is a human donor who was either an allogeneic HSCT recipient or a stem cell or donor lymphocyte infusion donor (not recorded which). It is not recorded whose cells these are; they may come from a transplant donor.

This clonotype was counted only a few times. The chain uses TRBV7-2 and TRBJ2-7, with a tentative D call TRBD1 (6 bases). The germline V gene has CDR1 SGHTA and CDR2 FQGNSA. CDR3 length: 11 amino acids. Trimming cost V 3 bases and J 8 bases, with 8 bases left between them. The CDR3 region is CASSFGQKQYF. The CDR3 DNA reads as TGTGCCAGCAGCTTCGGACAGAAGCAGTACTTC.

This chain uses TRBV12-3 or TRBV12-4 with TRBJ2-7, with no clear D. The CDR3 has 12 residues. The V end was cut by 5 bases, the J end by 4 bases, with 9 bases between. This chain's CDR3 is CASSTSAYEQYF. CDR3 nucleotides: TGTGCCAGCAGTACCTCAGCATACGAGCAGTACTTC.

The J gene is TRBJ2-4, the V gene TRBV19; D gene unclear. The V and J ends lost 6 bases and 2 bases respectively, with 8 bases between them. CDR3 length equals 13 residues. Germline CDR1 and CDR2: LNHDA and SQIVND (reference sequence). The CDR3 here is CASRDGPKNIQYF. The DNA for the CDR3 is TGTGCCAGTAGGGACGGACCCAAAAACATTCAGTACTTC.

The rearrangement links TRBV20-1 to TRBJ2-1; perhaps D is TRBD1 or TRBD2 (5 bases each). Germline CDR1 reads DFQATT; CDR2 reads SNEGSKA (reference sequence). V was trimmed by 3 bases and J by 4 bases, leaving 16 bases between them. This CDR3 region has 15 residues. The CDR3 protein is CSASATRGLYNEQFF. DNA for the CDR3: TGCAGTGCTAGCGCCACTAGGGGCTTATACAATGAGCAGTTCTTC.

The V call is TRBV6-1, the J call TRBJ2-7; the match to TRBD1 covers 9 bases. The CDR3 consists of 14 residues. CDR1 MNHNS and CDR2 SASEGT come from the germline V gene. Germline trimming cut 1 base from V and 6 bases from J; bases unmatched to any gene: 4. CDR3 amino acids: CASSEGTGAGEQYF. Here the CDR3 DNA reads TGTGCCAGCAGTGAAGGGACAGGGGCTGGCGAGCAGTACTTC.

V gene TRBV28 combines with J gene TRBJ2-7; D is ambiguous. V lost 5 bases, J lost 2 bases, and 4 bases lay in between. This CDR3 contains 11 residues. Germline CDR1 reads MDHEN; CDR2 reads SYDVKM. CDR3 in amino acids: CASSPPYEQYF. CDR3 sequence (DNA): TGTGCCAGCAGTCCTCCCTACGAGCAGTACTTC.

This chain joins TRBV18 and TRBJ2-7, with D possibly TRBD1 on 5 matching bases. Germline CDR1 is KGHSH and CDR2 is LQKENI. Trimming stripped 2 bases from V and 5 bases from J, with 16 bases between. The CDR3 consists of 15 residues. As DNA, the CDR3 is TGTGCCAGCTCACCATCCCCCCAGGGTGGCCACGAGCAGTACTTC. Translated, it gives CASSPSPQGGHEQYF. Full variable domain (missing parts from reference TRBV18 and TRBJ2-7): NAGVMQNPRHLVRRRGQEARLRCSPMKGHSHVYWYRQLPEEGLKFMVYLQKENIIDESGMPKERFSAEFPKEGPSILRIQQVVRGDSAAYFCASSPSPQGGHEQYFGPGTRLTVT.

The CDR3 bases are TGTGCCTGGAGTGTACAGGGGGCCGGGGAGCTGTTTTTT. Residues: CAWSVQGAGELFF. The chain recombines TRBV30 with TRBJ2-2; 8 bases match TRBD1. This CDR3 region has 13 residues. V gave up 0 bases and J gave up 6 bases; unmatched junction bases: 0. CDR1 and CDR2 from the germline V gene are GTSNPN and SVGIG (reference sequence).

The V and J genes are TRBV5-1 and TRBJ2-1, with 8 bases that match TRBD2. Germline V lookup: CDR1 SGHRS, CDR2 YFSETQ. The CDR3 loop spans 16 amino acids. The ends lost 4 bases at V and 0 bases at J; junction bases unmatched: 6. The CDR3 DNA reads TGCGCCAGCAGCATCTTAGCGGGGTCCTCCTACAATGAGCAGTTCTTC. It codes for CASSILAGSSYNEQFF.

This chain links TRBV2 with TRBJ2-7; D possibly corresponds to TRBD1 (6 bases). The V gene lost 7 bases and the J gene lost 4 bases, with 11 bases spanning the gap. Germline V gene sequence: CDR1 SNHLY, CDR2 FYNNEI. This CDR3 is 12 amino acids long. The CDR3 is CASTGAGYEQYF. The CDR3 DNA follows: TGTGCCAGCACAGGGGCAGGTTACGAGCAGTACTTC.

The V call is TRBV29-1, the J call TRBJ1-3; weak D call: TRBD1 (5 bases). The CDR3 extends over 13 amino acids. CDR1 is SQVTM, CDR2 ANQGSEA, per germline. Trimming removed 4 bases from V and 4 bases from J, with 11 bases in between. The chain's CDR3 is CSVVRDLGNTIYF. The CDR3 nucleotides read TGCAGCGTTGTAAGGGACCTAGGAAACACCATATATTTT.

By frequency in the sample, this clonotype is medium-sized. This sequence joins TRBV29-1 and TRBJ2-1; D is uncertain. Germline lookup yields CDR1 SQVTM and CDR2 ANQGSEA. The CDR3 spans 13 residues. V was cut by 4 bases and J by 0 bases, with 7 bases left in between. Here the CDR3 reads CSVVGSSYNEQFF. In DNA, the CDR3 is TGCAGCGTTGTGGGAAGCTCCTACAATGAGCAGTTCTTC.

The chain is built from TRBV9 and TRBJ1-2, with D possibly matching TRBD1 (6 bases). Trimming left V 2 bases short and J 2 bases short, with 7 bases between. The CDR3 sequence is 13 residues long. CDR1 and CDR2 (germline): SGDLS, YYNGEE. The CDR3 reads CASSVDRNYGYTF. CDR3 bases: TGTGCCAGCAGCGTCGACAGGAACTATGGCTACACCTTC.

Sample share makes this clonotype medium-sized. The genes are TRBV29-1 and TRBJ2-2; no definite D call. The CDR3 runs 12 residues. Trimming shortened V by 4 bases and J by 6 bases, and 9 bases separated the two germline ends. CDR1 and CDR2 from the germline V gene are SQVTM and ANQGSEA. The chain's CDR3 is CSVGRHSGELFF. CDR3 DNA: TGCAGCGTTGGACGGCACTCCGGGGAGCTGTTTTTT.

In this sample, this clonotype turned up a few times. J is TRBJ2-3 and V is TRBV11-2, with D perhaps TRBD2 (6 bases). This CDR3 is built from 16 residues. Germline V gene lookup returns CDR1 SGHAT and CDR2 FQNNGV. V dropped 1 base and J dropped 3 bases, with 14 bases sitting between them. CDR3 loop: CASSLVSGGRTDTQYF. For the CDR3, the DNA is TGTGCCAGCAGCTTAGTGTCCGGGGGTAGGACAGATACGCAGTATTTT.

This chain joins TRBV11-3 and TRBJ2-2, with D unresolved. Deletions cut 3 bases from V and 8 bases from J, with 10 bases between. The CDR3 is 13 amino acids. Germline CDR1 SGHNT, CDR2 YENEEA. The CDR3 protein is CASSFRRVGELFF. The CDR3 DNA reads TGTGCCAGCAGCTTTCGTAGAGTTGGGGAGCTGTTTTTT.

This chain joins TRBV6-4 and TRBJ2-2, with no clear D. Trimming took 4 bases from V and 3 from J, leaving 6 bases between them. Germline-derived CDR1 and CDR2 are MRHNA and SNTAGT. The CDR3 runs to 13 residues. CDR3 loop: CASSVGYTGELFF. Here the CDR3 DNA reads TGTGCCAGCAGTGTGGGGTACACCGGGGAGCTGTTTTTT.

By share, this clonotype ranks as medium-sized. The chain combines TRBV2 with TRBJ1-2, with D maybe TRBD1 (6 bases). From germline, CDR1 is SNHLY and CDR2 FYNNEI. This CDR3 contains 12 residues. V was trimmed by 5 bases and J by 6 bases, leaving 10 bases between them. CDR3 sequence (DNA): TGTGCCAGCAGTCCTAGGGGGGATGGCTACACCTTC. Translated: CASSPRGDGYTF. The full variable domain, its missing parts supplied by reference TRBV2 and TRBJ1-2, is EPEVTQTPSHQVTQMGQEVILRCVPISNHLYFYWYRQILGQKVEFLVSFYNNEISEKSEIFDDQFSVERPDGSNFTLKIRSTKLEDSAMYFCASSPRGDGYTFGSGTRLTVV.

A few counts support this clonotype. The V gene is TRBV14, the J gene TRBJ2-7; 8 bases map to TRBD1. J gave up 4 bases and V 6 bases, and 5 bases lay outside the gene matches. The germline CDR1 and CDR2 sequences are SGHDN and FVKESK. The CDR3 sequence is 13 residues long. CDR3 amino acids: CASRHDRGYEQYF. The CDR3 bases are TGTGCCAGCAGGCATGACAGGGGATACGAGCAGTACTTC.

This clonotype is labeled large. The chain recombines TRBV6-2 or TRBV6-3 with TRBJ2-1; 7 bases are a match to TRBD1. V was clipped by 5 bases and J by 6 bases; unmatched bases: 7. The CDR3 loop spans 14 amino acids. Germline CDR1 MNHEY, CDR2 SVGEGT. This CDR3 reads CASSPTGFGNEQFF. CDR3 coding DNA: TGTGCCAGCAGTCCGACAGGGTTTGGCAATGAGCAGTTCTTC.

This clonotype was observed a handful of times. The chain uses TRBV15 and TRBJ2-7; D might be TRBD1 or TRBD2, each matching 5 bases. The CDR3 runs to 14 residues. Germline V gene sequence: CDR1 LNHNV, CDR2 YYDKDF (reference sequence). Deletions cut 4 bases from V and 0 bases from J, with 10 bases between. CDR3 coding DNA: TGTGCCACCAGCACCGGGGACGGCTCCTACGAGCAGTACTTC. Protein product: CATSTGDGSYEQYF.

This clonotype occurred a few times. In nucleotides, the CDR3 is TGTGCCAGCAGCTTTGGACACTCCCTTGGAGAGACCCAGTACTTC. It is translated as CASSFGHSLGETQYF. The chain recombines TRBV7-2 with TRBJ2-5; possibly TRBD1 for D (5 bases). Germline CDR1 SGHTA, CDR2 FQGNSA. V was cut by 3 bases and J by 4 bases, with 15 bases left in between. CDR3 size: 15 residues.

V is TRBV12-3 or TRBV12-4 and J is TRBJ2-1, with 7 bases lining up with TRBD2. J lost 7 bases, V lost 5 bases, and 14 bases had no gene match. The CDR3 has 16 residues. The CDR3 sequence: CASSPRTRGVLNEQFF. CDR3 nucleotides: TGTGCCAGCAGTCCTCGGACTAGAGGCGTTTTGAATGAGCAGTTCTTC.

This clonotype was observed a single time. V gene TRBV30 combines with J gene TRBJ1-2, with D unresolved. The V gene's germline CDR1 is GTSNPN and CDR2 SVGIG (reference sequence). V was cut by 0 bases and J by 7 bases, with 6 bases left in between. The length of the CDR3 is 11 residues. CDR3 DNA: TGTGCCTGGAGTGTATGGGCTGGCTACACCTTC. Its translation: CAWSVWAGYTF.

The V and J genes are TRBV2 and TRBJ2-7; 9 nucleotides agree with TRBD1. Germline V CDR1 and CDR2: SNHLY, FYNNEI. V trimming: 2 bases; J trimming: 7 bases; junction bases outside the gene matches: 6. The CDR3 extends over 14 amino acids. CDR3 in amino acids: CASSERDRAGEQYF. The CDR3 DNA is TGTGCCAGCAGTGAACGGGACAGGGCTGGAGAGCAGTACTTC.

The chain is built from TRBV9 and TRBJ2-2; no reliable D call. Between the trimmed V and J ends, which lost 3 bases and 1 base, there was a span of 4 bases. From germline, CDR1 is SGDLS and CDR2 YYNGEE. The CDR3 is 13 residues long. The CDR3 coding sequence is TGTGCCAGCAGCGGCAGGAACACCGGGGAGCTGTTTTTT. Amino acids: CASSGRNTGELFF.